The 18 T cell receptor beta chains below all came from one sample that was sequenced in a study of CD4 T cell repertoires in COVID-19. These receptors lack a known antigen. Stimulation with autologous monocytes and recombinant SARS-CoV-2 spike or nucleoprotein produced proliferating antigen-reactive T cell lines. Some clones are missing from TCRdb's copy, which holds only in-frame ones; the method was immunoSEQ multiplex PCR. The sample consists of approximately 1,400 clones, around 15% of them appearing once. Here the sequenced sample was central memory CD4+ T cells, cultured in vitro, taken after recovery from COVID-19. The receptors were gathered from a human donor who had COVID-19.

By sample share, this clone is medium-sized. Other DNA sequences from this sample encode an identical CDR3 as well. The chain combines TRBV6-6 with TRBJ1-6; no clear D gene. With 0 bases removed from V and 7 bases from J, the gap between germline ends came to 7 bases. The CDR3 contains 14 residues. Germline values: CDR1 MNHNY, CDR2 SVGAGI (reference sequence). CDR3 coding DNA: TGTGCCAGCAGTTACTCCGAAGGGAATTCACCCCTCCACTTT. Translating gives CASSYSEGNSPLHF.

A word on this clone: Being one base from a much bigger clone, this may be a read error. The sample has other DNA sequences that encode this CDR3 too. The rearrangement joins TRBV4-3 to TRBJ2-4; 10 positions agree with TRBD2. CDR1 is LGHNA and CDR2 is YSLEER in the germline V gene. The CDR3 sequence is 15 residues long. Unmatched junction bases numbered 7, after V lost 1 base and J lost 10 bases. This CDR3 reads CASSQGSGRGGIQYF. DNA for the CDR3: TGCGCCAGCAGCCAAGGGAGCGGGAGGGGGGGGATTCAGTACTTC.

This clone is judged large. The chain uses TRBV27 and TRBJ1-2, with TRBD1 identical over 7 bases. The CDR3 runs to 15 residues. From germline, CDR1 is MNHEY and CDR2 SMNVEV (reference sequence). V was pared by 4 bases and J by 6 bases, with 11 bases of the junction left unmatched. The CDR3 sequence is CASSSPGGGGHGYTF. The CDR3 coding sequence is TGTGCCAGCAGTTCTCCGGGAGGAGGGGGCCATGGCTACACCTTC.

By proportion, this clone is medium-sized. The chain carries TRBV27 and TRBJ1-2; no definite D call. CDR3 length: 15 amino acids. Between the trimmed V and J ends, which lost 4 bases and 4 bases, there was a span of 16 bases. Germline CDR1 MNHEY, CDR2 SMNVEV (reference sequence). The chain's CDR3 is CASSSQAGGLYGYTF. The CDR3, as DNA: TGTGCCAGCAGTTCCCAGGCTGGAGGGCTCTATGGCTACACCTTC.

By share, this clone ranks as medium-sized. Other nucleotide sequences from this sample produce the same CDR3. This rearrangement joins TRBV6-6 to TRBJ1-1; D uncertain. Germline V gene data show CDR1 as MNHNY and CDR2 as SVGAGI (reference sequence). V was cut by 2 bases and J by 0 bases, with 7 bases left in between. The CDR3 loop spans 14 amino acids. CDR3 bases: TGTGCCAGCAGTTACCAAGAAATGAACACTGAAGCTTTCTTT. Translation gives CASSYQEMNTEAFF.

This clone counts as medium-sized. The V gene is TRBV5-4, the J gene TRBJ2-5, with TRBD2 identical over 7 bases. The junction had 2 bases not matched to a gene; V was cut back by 7 bases and J by 5 bases. This CDR3 is built from 11 residues. CDR1 is SGHNT and CDR2 is YYREEE in the germline V gene (reference sequence). The CDR3 region has the DNA TGTGCCAGCGGGGGGGGTGAGACCCAGTACTTC. It is translated as CASGGGETQYF.

This clone qualifies as large. Other DNA sequences in this specimen translate into the identical CDR3. This sequence joins TRBV11-2 and TRBJ2-3; D remains ambiguous. Germline assignment: CDR1 SGHAT and CDR2 FQNNGV. The V and J ends lost 2 bases and 0 bases respectively, with 6 bases between them. CDR3 length equals 14 residues. DNA of the CDR3: TGTGCCAGCAGCTTAAGTATCAGCACAGATACGCAGTATTTT. Protein sequence: CASSLSISTDTQYF. The variable domain in full, completed from reference TRBV11-2 and TRBJ2-3, reads EAGVAQSPRYKIIEKRQSVAFWCNPISGHATLYWYQQILGQGPKLLIQFQNNGVVDDSQLPKDRFSAERLKGVDSTLKIQPAKLEDSAVYLCASSLSISTDTQYFGPGTRLTVL.

By share, this clone counts as medium-sized. This chain connects TRBV15 to TRBJ2-1; D gene unclear. In germline, CDR1 is LNHNV, CDR2 YYDKDF (reference sequence). This CDR3 has 15 residues. Trimming took off 0 bases at V and 0 bases at J, with 6 bases between the two ends. CDR3 residues: CATSRDSGSYNEQFF. The CDR3 DNA follows: TGTGCCACCAGCAGAGATTCGGGCTCCTACAATGAGCAGTTCTTC.

Sample share makes this clone medium-sized (0.01 to 0.1%). The chain uses TRBV29-1 and TRBJ1-2; D is ambiguous. Germline V gene lookup returns CDR1 SQVTM and CDR2 ANQGSEA. Trimming removed 2 bases at V and 5 bases at J, with 3 bases between. This CDR3 has 10 amino acids. The CDR3 reads CSVEQYGYTF. The CDR3 region has the DNA TGCAGCGTTGAACAGTATGGCTACACCTTC.

This clone is medium-sized. The chain uses TRBV18 and TRBJ2-7; a weak D match, TRBD2 (7 bases). The CDR3 runs 15 residues. Germline CDR1 is KGHSH and CDR2 is LQKENI. V lost 3 bases and J 3 bases, leaving 15 bases between the germline ends. CDR3 DNA sequence: TGTGCCAGCTCACCCGCAGCGGGACAAGGCTACGAGCAGTACGTC. Translating it yields CASSPAAGQGYEQYV.

In its sample, this clone is large. Other nucleotide sequences from this sample produce the same CDR3. The chain couples TRBV7-9 to TRBJ2-3; D is unresolved. This CDR3 spans 14 amino acids. CDR1 and CDR2 (germline): SEHNR, FQNEAQ (reference sequence). V lost 3 bases and J lost 0, with 7 bases in between. The CDR3 DNA reads as TGTGCCAGCAGCTTGGAAGGGAGCACAGATACGCAGTATTTT. As protein: CASSLEGSTDTQYF.

This clone rates as medium-sized. The J gene is TRBJ1-2, the V gene TRBV4-3; 7 bases align to TRBD1. The CDR3 is 19 amino acids. With 0 bases clipped from V and 4 bases from J, the junction kept 17 bases outside the gene matches. Germline loops: CDR1 LGHNA, CDR2 YSLEER. The CDR3 DNA follows: TGCGCCAGCAGCCAAGATACAGGGACAGCGACCGCTCGGGGCTATGGCTACACCTTC. Protein product: CASSQDTGTATARGYGYTF.

This clone is medium-sized (0.01 to 0.1%). This CDR3 is CASSYAEGGTEAFF. CDR3 nucleotide sequence: TGTGCCAGCAGTTACGCAGAGGGGGGCACTGAAGCTTTCTTT. The chain is built from TRBV6-6 and TRBJ1-1; maybe TRBD1 (6 bases). The ends were cut back, 2 bases at V and 4 bases at J, with 11 bases in the middle. Germline lookup yields CDR1 MNHNY and CDR2 SVGAGI (reference sequence). The CDR3 loop spans 14 amino acids.

This clone is medium-sized (0.01 to 0.1%). The rearrangement uses TRBV9 and TRBJ2-3; D not certain. CDR1 SGDLS and CDR2 YYNGEE come from the germline V gene. V dropped 1 base and J dropped 5 bases, with 11 bases sitting between them. This CDR3 has 14 amino acids. CDR3 protein: CASSVSSEGDTQYF. The CDR3 DNA reads TGTGCCAGCAGCGTATCGAGTGAAGGAGATACGCAGTATTTT.

This clone is labeled medium-sized (0.01 to 0.1%). The gene calls are TRBV10-3 and TRBJ2-7, with D perhaps matching TRBD2 (6 bases). The V gene lost 8 bases and the J gene lost 7 bases, with 18 bases spanning the gap. CDR3 length: 13 amino acids. CDR1 is ENHRY and CDR2 is SYGVKD in the germline V gene. CDR3: CAISGTSLVEQYF. CDR3 bases: TGTGCCATCTCGGGGACTTCGTTAGTAGAGCAGTACTTC.

In its sample, this clone ranks as medium-sized (0.01 to 0.1%). The chain is built from TRBV27 and TRBJ1-5; unclear D gene. Germline CDR1 is MNHEY and CDR2 is SMNVEV (reference sequence). The ends were cut back, 0 bases at V and 4 bases at J, with 10 bases in the middle. This CDR3 has 15 residues. The CDR3 sequence is CASSLSLGQNQPQHF. Here the CDR3 DNA reads TGTGCCAGCAGTTTATCCCTCGGGCAGAATCAGCCCCAGCATTTT.

V gene TRBV5-4 combines with J gene TRBJ1-1; no reliable D call. CDR3 length: 15 residues. CDR1 SGHNT and CDR2 YYREEE come from the germline V gene (reference sequence). Trimming took off 5 bases at V and 3 bases at J, with 17 bases between the two ends. CDR3 in amino acids: CASSSPAPRDTEAFF. The CDR3 DNA reads as TGTGCCAGCAGTTCCCCCGCCCCTAGGGACACTGAAGCTTTCTTT.

This clone is large. J is TRBJ1-3 and V is TRBV3-1 (or the pseudogene TRBV3-2), with TRBD1 as a possible D gene (5 bases). This CDR3 contains 15 residues. V lost 3 bases to trimming and J lost 0 bases, with 9 bases between them. Germline V CDR1 and CDR2: LGHDT, YNNKEL (reference sequence). The CDR3 DNA is TGTGCCAGCAGCCACGACAGCATCTCTGGAAACACCATATATTTT. Translation: CASSHDSISGNTIYF.